This paragraph covers one T cell receptor beta chain sequence. Its target is unknown. The CDR3 extends over 14 amino acids. V was cut by 6 bases and J by 0 bases, with 10 bases left in between. The assay was immunoSEQ multiplex PCR, and TCRdb's table has in-frame clones only and misses some. The sample includes roughly 150,000 clones, around 90% of them seen just once. The sample originates from a study of T cell responses to AZD1222 COVID-19 vaccine. Study-level findings and limits: Vaccine-associated CD4 TCRs ranged over spike, dominating at 160-218 and 743-854.

This chain uses TRBV5-3 with TRBJ1-5; the D is unclear. TRBV5-3 has ORF status, its function being uncertain. Sequenced here: peripheral blood, sampled 28 days after the second AZD1222 dose. This clonotype was obtained from an adult who received the AZD1222 COVID-19 vaccine. The CDR3 bases are TGTGCCAGAAACGGCGACCTTAGCAATCAGCCCCAGCATTTT. It encodes CARNGDLSNQPQHF.